Described below is a single T cell receptor beta chain sequence and its context. Its antigen is still unknown. The PCR employed 60 Vbeta primers together with 13 Jbeta primers. Clones were read by immunoSEQ multiplex PCR, and TCRdb kept only the in-frame ones, dropping some. This table has roughly 190,000 clones, approximately 70% appearing once. Trimming cost V 4 bases and J 7 bases; bases outside gene matches: 14. CDR3 size: 18 residues. CDR1 is MDHEN and CDR2 is SYDVKM in the germline V gene. This entry is derived from a study of cytomegalovirus exposure and HLA in healthy donors. Study-wide findings and caveats: Later on, an analysis found that several of the most significant clusters appeared to be linked to common viral pathogens, which included parvovirus B19.

The TCR sequence derives from a woman in her twenties or thirties in good health and CMV-seropositive. The chain joins TRBV28 to TRBJ2-2; TRBD2 aligns across 11 bases. Sequencing was done on a sample of PBMCs. The CDR3 coding sequence is TGTGCCAGCAGTTCTCCACTTAGCGGGAGGGCCAGGGTCGGGGAGCTGTTTTTT. Translating it yields CASSSPLSGRARVGELFF. The entire variable domain, with the rest obtained from reference TRBV28 and TRBJ2-2, is as follows: DVKVTQSSRYLVKRTGEKVFLECVQDMDHENMFWYRQDPGLGLRLIYFSYDVKMKEKGDIPEGYSVSREKKERFSLILESASTNQTSMYLCASSSPLSGRARVGELFFGEGSRLTVL.